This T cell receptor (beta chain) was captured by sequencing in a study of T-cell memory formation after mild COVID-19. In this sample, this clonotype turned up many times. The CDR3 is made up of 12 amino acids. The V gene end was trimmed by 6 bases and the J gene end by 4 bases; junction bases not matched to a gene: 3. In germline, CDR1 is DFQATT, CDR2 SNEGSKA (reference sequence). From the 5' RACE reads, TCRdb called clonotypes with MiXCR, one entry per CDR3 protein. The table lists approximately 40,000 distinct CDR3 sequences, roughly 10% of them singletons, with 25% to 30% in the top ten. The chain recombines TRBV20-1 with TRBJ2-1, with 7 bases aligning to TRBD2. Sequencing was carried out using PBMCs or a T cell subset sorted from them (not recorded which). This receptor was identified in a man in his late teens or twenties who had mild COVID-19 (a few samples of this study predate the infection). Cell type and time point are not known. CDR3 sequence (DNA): TGCAGTGCCCAGCGGGAATACAATGAGCAGTTCTTC. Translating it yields CSAQREYNEQFF.